The following is a T cell receptor (beta chain) sequence with its context. Germline assignment: CDR1 MDHEN and CDR2 SYDVKM. The length of the CDR3 is 15 residues. The V gene end was trimmed by 3 bases and the J gene end by 4 bases; junction bases not matched to a gene: 9. Assay: immunoSEQ multiplex PCR; the TCRdb copy retains only in-frame clones and omits some. Counted here are over 100,000 clones, 87% occurring once; the ten biggest clones make up approximately 2.6%. This sample was included in a study of T cell responses to AZD1222 COVID-19 vaccine. The sequence came from an adult who received the AZD1222 COVID-19 vaccine. V and J are TRBV28 and TRBJ2-7; TRBD2 matches at 7 bases. The sequenced sample was peripheral blood, obtained 28 days after the second AZD1222 dose. The CDR3 spells CASSLSGDSTYEQYF. The CDR3 coding sequence is TGTGCCAGCAGTTTGAGCGGGGACTCGACTTACGAGCAGTACTTC. Filled out from reference TRBV28 and TRBJ2-7, the complete variable domain reads DVKVTQSSRYLVKRTGEKVFLECVQDMDHENMFWYRQDPGLGLRLIYFSYDVKMKEKGDIPEGYSVSREKKERFSLILESASTNQTSMYLCASSLSGDSTYEQYFGPGTRLTVT.